The clone carrying this TCR beta chain was recorded a few times. Its specificity is not known. The record originates from a study of T-cell reconstitution after alpha-beta-depleted transplantation in children. General study points: From newly produced T cells came most of the T-cell counts and diversity one year after transplant. The study reportedly traced alpha-beta T cells about two months after transplant to several hundred expanded graft clones. In some patients, recipient T cells and intrathymic progenitors surviving conditioning explained high day-60 diversity.

CDR3 length equals 13 residues. The V and J ends lost 5 bases and 6 bases respectively, with 13 bases between them. CDR1 is SGHTA and CDR2 is FQGNSA in the germline V gene. A library of TCRbeta sequences, prepared with unique molecular identifiers, was generated. One entry per CDR3 protein results from TCRdb running MiXCR on the PCR reads. The sample shows a few hundred thousand distinct CDR3 sequences, around 27% of them seen only once. The clonotype comes from a boy younger than two with Wiskott-Aldrich syndrome, due to receive a stem cell transplant. The chain has TRBV7-2 and TRBJ2-5, with D unclear. Sequencing used PBMCs, obtained before TCRalphabeta/CD19-depleted stem cell transplant. Here the CDR3 DNA reads TGTGCCAGCAGCCAGGACCCCCCGAAGACCCAGTACTTC. It is translated as CASSQDPPKTQYF.